The rows below give T cell receptor beta chains drawn from one sample of a study of OX40 agonist ivuxolimab in advanced cancers. Sequencing used immunoSEQ multiplex PCR; TCRdb keeps in-frame clones, though not all of them. The table includes 35,000 to 50,000 clones, roughly 86% detected once. The sample was CD4+ or CD8+ T cells sorted from blood, taken in a trial of the OX40 agonist ivuxolimab. The source is an adult with an advanced solid tumor such as melanoma, head and neck, liver or kidney cancer. Each CDR3 is given with its conserved first and last residue. D genes are given only for firm matches. Clone sizes are given selectively: once, few, many, or a class where the clone is expanded.

CDR3,DNA,J,D,size,V
CASRDLVPNEQFF,TGCGCCAGCAGAGATCTAGTCCCCAATGAGCAGTTCTTC,TRBJ2-1,.,.,TRBV10-2
CASSQVTTAPGNTIYF,TGTGCCAGCAGCCAAGTCACCACGGCCCCAGGAAACACCATATATTTT,TRBJ1-3,.,.,TRBV4-2
CASSASGIGYNEQFF,TGTGCCAGCAGCGCCTCGGGGATAGGGTACAATGAGCAGTTCTTC,TRBJ2-1,.,few,TRBV16
CASSLGPDWYEQFF,TGTGCCAGCAGCTTAGGCCCGGATTGGTATGAGCAGTTCTTC,TRBJ2-1,.,once,TRBV11-3
CASSTTGTFYSNQPQHF,TGTGCCAGCAGCACGACAGGGACATTTTATAGCAATCAGCCCCAGCATTTT,TRBJ1-5,TRBD1,once,TRBV7-2
CASSSRQGPSETQYF,TGTGCCAGCAGCTCGAGACAGGGCCCTTCGGAGACCCAGTACTTC,TRBJ2-5,TRBD1,.,TRBV11-3
CASSGQGGDPYEQYF,TGCGCCAGCAGTGGACAGGGTGGCGACCCTTACGAGCAGTACTTC,TRBJ2-7,TRBD1,.,TRBV5-1
CASSGRWGRNNEQFF,TGTGCCAGCAGTGGGAGGTGGGGGCGCAACAATGAGCAGTTCTTC,TRBJ2-1,.,.,TRBV28
CASSQARKGYGYTF,TGCGCCAGCAGCCAAGCCCGGAAGGGCTATGGCTACACCTTC,TRBJ1-2,.,.,TRBV4-1
CASSIDGVEVSPQHF,TGTGCCAGTAGTATAGACGGCGTGGAGGTGTCGCCCCAGCATTTT,TRBJ1-5,.,.,TRBV19
CASWDAEVSEQYF,TGTGCCAGCTGGGACGCCGAGGTTTCCGAGCAGTACTTC,TRBJ2-7,.,.,TRBV6-5
CASSGTGTNTEAFF,TGTGCCAGCAGCGGAACGGGGACGAACACTGAAGCTTTCTTT,TRBJ1-1,.,.,TRBV5-6
CASSPPSTDTQYF,TGTGCCAGCAGTCCACCCTCCACAGATACGCAGTATTTT,TRBJ2-3,.,.,TRBV27
CASSLGGQANTGELFF,TGTGCCAGCAGCTTAGGTGGTCAGGCGAACACCGGGGAGCTGTTTTTT,TRBJ2-2,.,.,TRBV7-6
CASSLLDTNTEAFF,TGTGCCAGCAGTTTACTGGACACGAACACTGAAGCTTTCTTT,TRBJ1-1,.,.,TRBV6-5
CASSQSGDPSSYEQYF,TGTGCCAGCAGCCAAAGCGGGGACCCGAGCTCCTACGAGCAGTACTTC,TRBJ2-7,TRBD2,.,TRBV9
CASSTHREGCNQPQHF,TGTGCCAGCAGCACCCACAGGGAAGGATGCAATCAGCCCCAGCATTTT,TRBJ1-5,.,few,TRBV21-1
CASSYQAISGYTF,TGTGCCAGCAGTTACCAAGCCATTAGTGGCTACACCTTC,TRBJ1-2,.,.,TRBV6-5
CASSFGTGGYEQYF,TGTGCCAGCAGTTTTGGGACAGGGGGCTACGAGCAGTACTTC,TRBJ2-7,TRBD1,.,TRBV27
CASRLPAGYGYTF,TGTGCCAGCAGGCTCCCCGCAGGGTACGGCTACACCTTC,TRBJ1-2,.,.,TRBV28
CSVSGDLDRGSYEQYF,TGCAGCGTTTCGGGGGATCTGGACAGGGGCTCCTACGAGCAGTACTTC,TRBJ2-7,TRBD1,once,TRBV29-1
CASAESALEQFF,TGTGCCAGCGCTGAGAGCGCGCTTGAGCAGTTCTTC,TRBJ2-1,.,.,TRBV7-3
CASNFQGAINAEAFF,TGTGCCAGCAACTTTCAGGGTGCTATTAACGCTGAAGCTTTCTTT,TRBJ1-1,.,.,TRBV5-6
CASSKGPITYEQYF,TGTGCCAGCAGTAAGGGACCGATAACCTACGAGCAGTACTTC,TRBJ2-7,.,.,TRBV27
CASRPPGPPGTDTQYF,TGTGCCAGCAGACCTCCAGGGCCCCCCGGCACAGATACGCAGTATTTT,TRBJ2-3,.,.,TRBV28
CASSLAGGHYGYTF,TGTGCCAGCAGCTTAGCAGGGGGGCACTATGGCTACACCTTC,TRBJ1-2,TRBD1,.,TRBV5-6
CASSLGNTYEQYF,TGTGCCAGCAGCCTAGGGAACACCTACGAGCAGTACTTC,TRBJ2-7,.,.,TRBV6-5
CASSQAPRGEHNEQFF,TGCGCCAGCAGCCAAGCCCCGAGGGGCGAACACAATGAGCAGTTCTTC,TRBJ2-1,.,.,TRBV4-1
CASSFGSGDYEQYF,TGTGCCAGCAGCTTCGGGAGTGGAGACTACGAGCAGTACTTC,TRBJ2-7,.,.,TRBV11-3